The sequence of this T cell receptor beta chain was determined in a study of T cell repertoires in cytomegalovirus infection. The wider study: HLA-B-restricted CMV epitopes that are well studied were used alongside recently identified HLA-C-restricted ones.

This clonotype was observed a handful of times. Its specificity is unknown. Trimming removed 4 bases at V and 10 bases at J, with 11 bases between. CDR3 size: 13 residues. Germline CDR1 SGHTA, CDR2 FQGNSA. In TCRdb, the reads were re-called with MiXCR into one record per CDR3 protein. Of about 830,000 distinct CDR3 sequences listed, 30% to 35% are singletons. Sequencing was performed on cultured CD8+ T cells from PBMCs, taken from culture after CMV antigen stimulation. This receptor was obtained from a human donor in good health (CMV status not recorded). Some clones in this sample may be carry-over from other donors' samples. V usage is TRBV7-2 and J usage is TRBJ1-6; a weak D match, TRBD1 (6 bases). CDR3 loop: CASSWTAESPLHF. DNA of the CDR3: TGTGCCAGCAGCTGGACAGCGGAGTCACCCCTCCACTTT.